This T cell receptor (beta chain) is from a study of T cells in Graves' hyperthyroidism and ophthalmopathy. Broader study findings: The model's output predicted ophthalmopathy at a median of about 6.5 months prior to onset.

The CDR3 regions of TCR beta were amplified from RNA transcripts. During a first-round RT-PCR of the TCR CDR3, the HTBI primer set was used. MiXCR was run by TCRdb on the multiplex PCR reads, yielding one entry per CDR3 protein. The data hold some 300,000 distinct CDR3 sequences, with roughly an eighth observed a single time. No progression to ophthalmopathy during 18 months of follow-up defined stable disease. PBMCs came from about 10 ml fresh peripheral blood. Losses at the gene ends were 5 bases for V and 4 bases for J; bases not matched to a gene: 12. Germline V gives CDR1 SEHNR, CDR2 FQNEAQ (reference sequence). CDR3 size: 17 residues. In the case of this clonotype: No antigen is known for it.

The sequenced sample was blood. This chain joins TRBV7-9 and TRBJ2-3; 10 bases match TRBD2. This receptor was obtained from a woman in her thirties or forties with Graves' hyperthyroidism. The CDR3 sequence is CASSPKLPSGSSDTQYF. The CDR3, as DNA: TGTGCCAGCAGCCCGAAACTCCCTAGCGGGAGTTCAGATACGCAGTATTTT. The variable domain in full, completed from reference TRBV7-9 and TRBJ2-3, reads DTGVSQNPRHKITKRGQNVTFRCDPISEHNRLYWYRQTLGQGPEFLTYFQNEAQLEKSRLLSDRFSAERPKGSFSTLEIQRTEQGDSAMYLCASSPKLPSGSSDTQYFGPGTRLTVL.